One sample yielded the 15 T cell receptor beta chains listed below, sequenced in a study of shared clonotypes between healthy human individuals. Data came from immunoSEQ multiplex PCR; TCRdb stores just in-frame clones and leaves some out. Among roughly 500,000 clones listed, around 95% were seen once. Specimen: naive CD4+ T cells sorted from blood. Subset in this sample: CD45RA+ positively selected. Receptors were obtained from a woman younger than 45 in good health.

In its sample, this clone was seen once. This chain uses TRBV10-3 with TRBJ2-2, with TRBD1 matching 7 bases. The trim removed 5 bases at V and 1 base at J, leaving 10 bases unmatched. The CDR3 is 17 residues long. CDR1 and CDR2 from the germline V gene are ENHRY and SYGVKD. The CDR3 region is CAISKLTGAENTGELFF. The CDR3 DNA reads TGTGCCATCAGTAAACTAACAGGGGCAGAGAACACCGGGGAGCTGTTTTTT.

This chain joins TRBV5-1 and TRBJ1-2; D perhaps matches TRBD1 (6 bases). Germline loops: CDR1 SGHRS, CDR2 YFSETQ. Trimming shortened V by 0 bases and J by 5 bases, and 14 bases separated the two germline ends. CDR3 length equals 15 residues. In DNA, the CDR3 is TGCGCCAGCAGCTTGGTCGAGACAGGTTTATATGGCTACACCTTC. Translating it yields CASSLVETGLYGYTF.

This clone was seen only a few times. CDR3 DNA sequence: TGTGCCTGGAGTGCTTCAGTCAATCAGCCCCAGCATTTT. The encoded protein is CAWSASVNQPQHF. The V gene is TRBV30, the J gene TRBJ1-5; D is undetermined. CDR3 length: 13 amino acids. CDR1 GTSNPN and CDR2 SVGIG come from the germline V gene (reference sequence). Trimming took off 1 base at V and 3 bases at J, with 7 bases between the two ends.

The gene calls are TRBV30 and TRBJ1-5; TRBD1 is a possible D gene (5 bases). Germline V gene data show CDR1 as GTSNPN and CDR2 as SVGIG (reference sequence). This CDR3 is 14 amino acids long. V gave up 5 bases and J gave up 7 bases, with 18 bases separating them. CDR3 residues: CAWDSGRLRQPQHF. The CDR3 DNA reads TGTGCCTGGGATTCAGGGAGGCTACGACAGCCCCAGCATTTT.

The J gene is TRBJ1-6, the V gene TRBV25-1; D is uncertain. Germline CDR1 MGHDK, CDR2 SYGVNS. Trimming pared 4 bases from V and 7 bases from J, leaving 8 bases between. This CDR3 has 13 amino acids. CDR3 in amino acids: CASSGQTNSPLHF. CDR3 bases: TGTGCCAGCAGTGGTCAGACCAATTCACCCCTCCACTTT.

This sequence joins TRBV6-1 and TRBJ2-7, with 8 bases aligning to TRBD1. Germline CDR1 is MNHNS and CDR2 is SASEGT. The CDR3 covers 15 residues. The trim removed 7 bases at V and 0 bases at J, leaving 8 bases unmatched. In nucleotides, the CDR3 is TGTGCCAGCAAAGTGACAGGGGAAAGCTCCTACGAGCAGTACTTC. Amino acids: CASKVTGESSYEQYF.

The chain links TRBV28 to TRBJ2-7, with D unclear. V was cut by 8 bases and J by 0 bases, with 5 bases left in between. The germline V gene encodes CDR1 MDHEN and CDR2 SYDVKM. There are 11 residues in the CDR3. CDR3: CASVSSYEQYF. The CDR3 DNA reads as TGTGCCAGCGTATCCTCCTACGAGCAGTACTTC. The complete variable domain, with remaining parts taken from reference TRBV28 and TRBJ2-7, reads DVKVTQSSRYLVKRTGEKVFLECVQDMDHENMFWYRQDPGLGLRLIYFSYDVKMKEKGDIPEGYSVSREKKERFSLILESASTNQTSMYLCASVSSYEQYFGPGTRLTVT.

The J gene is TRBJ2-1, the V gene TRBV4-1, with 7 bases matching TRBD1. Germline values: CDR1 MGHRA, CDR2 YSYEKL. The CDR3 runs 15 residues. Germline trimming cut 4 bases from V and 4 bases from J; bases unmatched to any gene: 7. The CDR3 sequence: CASSRGRDRYNEQFF. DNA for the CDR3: TGCGCCAGCAGCCGCGGACGGGACAGATACAATGAGCAGTTCTTC.

The CDR3 loop is CASNLLAGGPGEQYF. The DNA for the CDR3 is TGTGCCAGCAACCTACTAGCGGGAGGGCCGGGGGAGCAGTACTTC. This chain uses TRBV2 with TRBJ2-5; 13 bases map to TRBD2. CDR3 length: 15 amino acids. Germline V lookup: CDR1 SNHLY, CDR2 FYNNEI. The trim removed 7 bases at V and 11 bases at J, leaving 13 bases unmatched.

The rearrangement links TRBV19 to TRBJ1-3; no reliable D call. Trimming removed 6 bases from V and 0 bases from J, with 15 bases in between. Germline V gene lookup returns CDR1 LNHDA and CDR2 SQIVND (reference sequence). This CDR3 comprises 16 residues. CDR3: CASSKGSPPSGNTIYF. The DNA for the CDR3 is TGTGCCAGTAGCAAGGGATCTCCCCCCTCTGGAAACACCATATATTTT. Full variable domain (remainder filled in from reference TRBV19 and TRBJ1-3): DGGITQSPKYLFRKEGQNVTLSCEQNLNHDAMYWYRQDPGQGLRLIYYSQIVNDFQKGDIAEGYSVSREKKESFPLTVTSAQKNPTAFYLCASSKGSPPSGNTIYFGEGSWLTVV.

The DNA of the CDR3 is TGTGCCAGCAGGACGGACAGGGGGCGGGGTGGCTACACCTTC. This sequence encodes CASRTDRGRGGYTF. The V call is TRBV28, the J call TRBJ1-2; 11 nucleotides agree with TRBD1. The J segment lost 7 bases and the V segment lost 6 bases, leaving 7 bases of the junction unmatched. The germline V gene encodes CDR1 MDHEN and CDR2 SYDVKM. The CDR3 spans 14 residues.

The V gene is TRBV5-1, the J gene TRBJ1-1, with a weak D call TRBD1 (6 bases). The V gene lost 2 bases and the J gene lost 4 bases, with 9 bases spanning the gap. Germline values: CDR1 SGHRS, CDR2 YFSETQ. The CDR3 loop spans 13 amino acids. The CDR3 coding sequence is TGCGCCAGCAGCTTTTCGGACAGCACTGAAGCTTTCTTT. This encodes CASSFSDSTEAFF.

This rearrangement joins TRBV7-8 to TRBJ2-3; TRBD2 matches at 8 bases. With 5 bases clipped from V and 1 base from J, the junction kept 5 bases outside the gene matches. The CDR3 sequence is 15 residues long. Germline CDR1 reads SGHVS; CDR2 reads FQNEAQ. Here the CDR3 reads CASSPQRERTDTQYF. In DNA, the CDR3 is TGTGCCAGCAGCCCCCAGCGGGAGCGCACAGATACGCAGTATTTT.

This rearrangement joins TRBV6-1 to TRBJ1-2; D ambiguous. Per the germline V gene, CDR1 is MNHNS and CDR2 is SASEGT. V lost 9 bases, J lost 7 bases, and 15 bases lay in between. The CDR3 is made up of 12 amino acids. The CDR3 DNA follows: TGTGCCAGTTCGGCCCCACCGGGTGGCTACACCTTC. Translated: CASSAPPGGYTF.

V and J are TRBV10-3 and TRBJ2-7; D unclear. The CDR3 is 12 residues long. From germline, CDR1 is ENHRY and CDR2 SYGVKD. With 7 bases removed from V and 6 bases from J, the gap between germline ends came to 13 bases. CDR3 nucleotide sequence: TGTGCCATCACCCCGGCCCCGGGCGAGCAGTACTTC. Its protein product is CAITPAPGEQYF.